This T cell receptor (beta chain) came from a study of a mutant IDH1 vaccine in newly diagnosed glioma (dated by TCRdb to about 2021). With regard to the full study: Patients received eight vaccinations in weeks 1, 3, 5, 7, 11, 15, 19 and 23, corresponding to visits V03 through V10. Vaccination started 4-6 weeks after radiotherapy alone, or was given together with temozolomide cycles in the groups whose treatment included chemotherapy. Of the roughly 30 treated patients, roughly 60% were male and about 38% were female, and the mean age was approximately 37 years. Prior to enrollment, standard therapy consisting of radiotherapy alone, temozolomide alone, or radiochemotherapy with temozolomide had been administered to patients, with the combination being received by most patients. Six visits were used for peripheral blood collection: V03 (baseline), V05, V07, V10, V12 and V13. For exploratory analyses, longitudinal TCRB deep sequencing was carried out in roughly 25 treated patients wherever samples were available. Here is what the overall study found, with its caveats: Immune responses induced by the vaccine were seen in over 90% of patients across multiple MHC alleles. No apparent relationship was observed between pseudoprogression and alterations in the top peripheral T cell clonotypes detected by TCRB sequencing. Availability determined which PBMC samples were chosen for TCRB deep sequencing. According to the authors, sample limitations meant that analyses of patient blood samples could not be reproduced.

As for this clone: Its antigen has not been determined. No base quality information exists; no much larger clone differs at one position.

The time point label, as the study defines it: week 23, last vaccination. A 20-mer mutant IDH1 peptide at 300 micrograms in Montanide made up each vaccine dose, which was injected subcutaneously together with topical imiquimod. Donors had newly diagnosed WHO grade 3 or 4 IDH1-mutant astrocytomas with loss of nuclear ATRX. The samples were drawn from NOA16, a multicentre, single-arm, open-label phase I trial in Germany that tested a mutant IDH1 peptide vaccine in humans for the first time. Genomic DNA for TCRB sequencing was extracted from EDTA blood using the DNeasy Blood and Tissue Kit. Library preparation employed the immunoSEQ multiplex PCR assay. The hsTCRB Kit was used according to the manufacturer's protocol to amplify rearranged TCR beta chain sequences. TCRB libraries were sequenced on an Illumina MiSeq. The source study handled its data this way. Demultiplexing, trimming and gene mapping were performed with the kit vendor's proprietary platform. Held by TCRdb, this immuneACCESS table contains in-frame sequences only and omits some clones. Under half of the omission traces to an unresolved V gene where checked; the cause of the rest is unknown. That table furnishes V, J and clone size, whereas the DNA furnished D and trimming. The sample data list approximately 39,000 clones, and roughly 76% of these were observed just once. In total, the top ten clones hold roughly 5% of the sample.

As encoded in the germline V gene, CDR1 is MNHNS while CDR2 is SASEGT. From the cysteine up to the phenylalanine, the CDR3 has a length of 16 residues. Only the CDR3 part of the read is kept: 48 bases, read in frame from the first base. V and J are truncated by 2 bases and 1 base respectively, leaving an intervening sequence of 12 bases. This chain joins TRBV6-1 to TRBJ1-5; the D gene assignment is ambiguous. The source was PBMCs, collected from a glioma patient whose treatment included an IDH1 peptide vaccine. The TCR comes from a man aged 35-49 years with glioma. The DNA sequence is TGTGCCAGCAGTGAATTCTGGGAGTGGAGCAATCAGCCCCAGCATTTT. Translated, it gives CASSEFWEWSNQPQHF.